This T cell receptor beta chain was found in a study of cytomegalovirus exposure and HLA in healthy donors. General observations from the study: Later on, an analysis showed TCR association rates differing by HLA locus, with DRB1 the most and HLA-C the fewest. Earlier analysis yielded a pattern in which most TCR beta V segments were productive about 87% or about 30% of the time.

The germline V gene encodes CDR1 SSHAT and CDR2 FNYEAQ (reference sequence). Trimming pared 5 bases from V and 5 bases from J, leaving 7 bases between. The CDR3 is 12 residues long. A note on this clone: No antigen is known for it.

It was with 60 Vbeta and 13 Jbeta primers that the PCR ran. As processed by the authors: Some 11 million of the 80 million or so unique TCR beta chains counted in a later analysis were shared. The data were produced by immunoSEQ multiplex PCR, yet TCRdb's version contains in-frame clones alone and is incomplete. V and J calls and clone size are those listed in that table; D and trimming were worked out from the DNA. This sample yields some 270,000 clones, of which 75% to 90% are seen a single time; roughly 0.3% belongs to the top ten. This chain uses TRBV7-7 with TRBJ2-1; the D is unclear. The sequence came from a girl aged 2-10 years in good health and CMV-seronegative. The sample taken for sequencing was PBMCs. The CDR3 is CASSNRDNEQFF. CDR3 DNA sequence: TGTGCCAGCAGCAACCGGGACAATGAGCAGTTCTTC.